These 2 T cell receptor beta chains came from one sample sequenced in a study of blood T cell repertoires in COVID-19. Produced via immunoSEQ multiplex PCR; TCRdb's table is partial and in-frame only. The profile covers over 7,500 clones, with about three quarters appearing a single time and roughly a quarter taken by the ten largest. The sequencing input was peripheral blood. These receptors were collected from a man aged 60 to 75 with active COVID-19.

The chain employs TRBV19 and TRBJ1-5, with a possible D match to TRBD1 (6 bases). Trimming stripped 5 bases from V and 6 bases from J, with 20 bases between. The CDR3 has 16 amino acids. CDR1 LNHDA and CDR2 SQIVND come from the germline V gene (reference sequence). Written as DNA, the CDR3 is TGTGCCAGTAGTTTCCCCCCACAGGGAATCATTCAGCCCCAGCATTTT. It yields the protein CASSFPPQGIIQPQHF.

This sequence joins TRBV5-1 and TRBJ2-3; 9 bases are shared with TRBD2. V shed 0 bases and J 2 bases; nucleotides not matched to a gene: 4. CDR1 is SGHRS and CDR2 is YFSETQ in the germline V gene. The CDR3 is 16 residues long. CDR3 nucleotides: TGCGCCAGCAGCTTGGGAAGCGGGAGGACCACAGATACGCAGTATTTT. It is translated as CASSLGSGRTTDTQYF.